This TCR beta chain was sequenced for a study of T cells after yellow fever vaccination. Study details: Low-cell-number fractions underwent preparation using SMART-Seq v4 Ultra Low Input.

In making TCR cDNA, 5'RACE template switching added a universal primer site and UMIs to it. TCRdb re-called the 5' RACE reads through MiXCR, storing one row per CDR3 protein. The table lists some 320,000 distinct CDR3 sequences, around 4.5% of them singletons. V gave up 1 base and J gave up 5 bases; unmatched junction bases: 12. The CDR3 covers 17 residues. Germline-derived CDR1 and CDR2 are SGHTA and FQGNSA. This clonotype appeared many times. Its matching antigen is unknown. General study results and limits: Most clones from primary vaccination resurfaced after the booster (about 95% CD4, around 91% CD8). Contaminating bulk clonotypes could be abundant in FACS-sorted repertoires.

The sequence derives from a man aged 18 to 30 who received the YFV17D yellow fever vaccine. This specimen consisted of PBMCs, obtained 15 days after the yellow fever booster vaccination. The V gene is TRBV7-2, the J gene TRBJ2-5; TRBD2 agrees at 8 bases. CDR3 sequence: CASSLVASGPSRETQYF. The CDR3 DNA sequence: TGTGCCAGCAGCTTAGTCGCTAGCGGGCCATCTAGGGAGACCCAGTACTTC. The full variable domain, completed using reference TRBV7-2 and TRBJ2-5, is GAGVSQSPSNKVTEKGKDVELRCDPISGHTALYWYRQSLGQGLEFLIYFQGNSAPDKSGLPSDRFSAERTGGSVSTLTIQRTQQEDSAVYLCASSLVASGPSRETQYFGPGTRLLVL.